The entry below describes one T cell receptor (beta chain). This entry is derived from a study of blood T cell repertoires in COVID-19. At the level of the study: The study drew acute and convalescent COVID-19 samples from the United States, Italy and Spain. Sample material is recorded as cDNA or gDNA derived from T cells, B-cell-depleted T cells, or PBMCs.

The germline gives CDR1 SNHLY, CDR2 FYNNEI. The CDR3 length is 13 residues. Trimming cost V 8 bases and J 2 bases; bases outside gene matches: 4. Original processing methods: Counts of nucleated cells, estimated from reference gene primer amplification, were obtained. Sequencing used immunoSEQ multiplex PCR; TCRdb keeps in-frame clones, though not all of them. V, J and clone size are taken as reported in that table, and D and trimming were inferred from the DNA itself. Here the sample spans 70,000 to 100,000 clones, roughly 72% being singletons. This chain uses TRBV2 with TRBJ2-5, with TRBD1 matching 8 bases. The sequencing input was peripheral blood. This sequence originates from a woman aged 55 to 70 in a cohort sampled during active or convalescent COVID-19. DNA for the CDR3: TGTGCCAGCGGGGACAGGAGGCAAGAGACCCAGTACTTC. This translates into CASGDRRQETQYF.